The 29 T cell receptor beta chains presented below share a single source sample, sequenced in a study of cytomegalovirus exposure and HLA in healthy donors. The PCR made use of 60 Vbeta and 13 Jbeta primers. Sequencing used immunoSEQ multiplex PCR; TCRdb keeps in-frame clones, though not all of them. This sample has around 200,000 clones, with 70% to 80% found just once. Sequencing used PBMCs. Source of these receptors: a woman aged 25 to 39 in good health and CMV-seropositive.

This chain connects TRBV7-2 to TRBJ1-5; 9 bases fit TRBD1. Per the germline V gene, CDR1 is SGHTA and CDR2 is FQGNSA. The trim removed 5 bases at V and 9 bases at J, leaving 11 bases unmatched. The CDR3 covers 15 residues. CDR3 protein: CASSPSGTGLRPQHF. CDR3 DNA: TGTGCCAGCAGCCCCTCGGGGACAGGGTTGAGGCCCCAGCATTTT.

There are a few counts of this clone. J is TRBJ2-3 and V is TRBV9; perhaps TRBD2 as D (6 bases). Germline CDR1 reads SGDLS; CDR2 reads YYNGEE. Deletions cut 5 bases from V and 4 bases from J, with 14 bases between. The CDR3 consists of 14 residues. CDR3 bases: TGTGCCAGCAGTCGGGGGACGGCGGCAGATACGCAGTATTTT. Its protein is CASSRGTAADTQYF.

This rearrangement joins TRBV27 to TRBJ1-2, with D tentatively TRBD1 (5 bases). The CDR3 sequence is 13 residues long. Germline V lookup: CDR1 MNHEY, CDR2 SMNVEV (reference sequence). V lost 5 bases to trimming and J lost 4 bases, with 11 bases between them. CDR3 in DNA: TGTGCCAGCAGTCCCCAGGGAACCTATGGCTACACCTTC. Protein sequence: CASSPQGTYGYTF.

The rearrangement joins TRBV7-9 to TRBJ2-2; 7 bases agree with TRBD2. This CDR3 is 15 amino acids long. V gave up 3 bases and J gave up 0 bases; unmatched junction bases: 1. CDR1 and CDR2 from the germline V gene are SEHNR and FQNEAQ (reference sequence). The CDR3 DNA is TGTGCCAGCAGCTTGACTAGCCCGAACACCGGGGAGCTGTTTTTT. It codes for CASSLTSPNTGELFF.

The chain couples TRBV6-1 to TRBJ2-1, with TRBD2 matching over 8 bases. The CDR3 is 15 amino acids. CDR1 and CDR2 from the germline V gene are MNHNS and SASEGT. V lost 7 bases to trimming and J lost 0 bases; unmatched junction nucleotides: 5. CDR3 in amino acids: CASIKRGSSYNEQFF. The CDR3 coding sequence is TGTGCCAGCATCAAGCGGGGGAGCTCCTACAATGAGCAGTTCTTC.

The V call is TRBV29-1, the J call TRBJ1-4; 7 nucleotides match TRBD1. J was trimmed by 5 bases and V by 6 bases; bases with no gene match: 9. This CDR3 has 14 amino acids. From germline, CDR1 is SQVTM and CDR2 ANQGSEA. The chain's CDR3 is CSVKTGTVNEKLFF. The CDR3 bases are TGCAGCGTCAAAACCGGGACAGTCAATGAAAAACTGTTTTTT.

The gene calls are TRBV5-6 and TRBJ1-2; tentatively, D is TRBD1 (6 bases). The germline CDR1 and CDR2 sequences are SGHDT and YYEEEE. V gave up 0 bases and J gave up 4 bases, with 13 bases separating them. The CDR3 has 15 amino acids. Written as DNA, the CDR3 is TGTGCCAGCAGCTTGGCCCTGACAGGACTCTATGGCTACACCTTC. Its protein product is CASSLALTGLYGYTF. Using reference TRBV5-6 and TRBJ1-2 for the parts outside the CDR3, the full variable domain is DAGVTQSPTHLIKTRGQQVTLRCSPKSGHDTVSWYQQALGQGPQFIFQYYEEEERQRGNFPDRFSGHQFPNYSSELNVNALLLGDSALYLCASSLALTGLYGYTFGSGTRLTVV.

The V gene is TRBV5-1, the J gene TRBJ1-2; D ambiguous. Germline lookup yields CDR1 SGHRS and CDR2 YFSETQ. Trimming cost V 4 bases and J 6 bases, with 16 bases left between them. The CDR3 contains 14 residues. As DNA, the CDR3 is TGCGCCAGCAGCCCCGATGTGGGTCAGGATGGCTACACCTTC. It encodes CASSPDVGQDGYTF.

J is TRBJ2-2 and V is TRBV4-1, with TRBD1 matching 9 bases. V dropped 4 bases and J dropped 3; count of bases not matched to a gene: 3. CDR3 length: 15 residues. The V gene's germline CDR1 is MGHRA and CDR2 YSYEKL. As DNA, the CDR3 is TGCGCCAGCAGCCGGACAGGGGCGGACACCGGGGAGCTGTTTTTT. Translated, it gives CASSRTGADTGELFF.

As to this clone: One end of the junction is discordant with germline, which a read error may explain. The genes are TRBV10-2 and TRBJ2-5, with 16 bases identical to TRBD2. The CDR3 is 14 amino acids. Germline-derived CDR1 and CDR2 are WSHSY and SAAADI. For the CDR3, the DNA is TGCGCCAGCAGCTCGGGACTAGCGGGGGGGAGTCTGCACTTC. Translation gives CASSSGLAGGSLHF.

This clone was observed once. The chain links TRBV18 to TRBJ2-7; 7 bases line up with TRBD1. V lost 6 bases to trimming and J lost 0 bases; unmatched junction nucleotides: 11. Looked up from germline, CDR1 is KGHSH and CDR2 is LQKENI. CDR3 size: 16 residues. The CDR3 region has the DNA TGTGCCAGCTCGCTTAACGTGGGACAGCGCTCCTACGAGCAGTACTTC. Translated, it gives CASSLNVGQRSYEQYF.

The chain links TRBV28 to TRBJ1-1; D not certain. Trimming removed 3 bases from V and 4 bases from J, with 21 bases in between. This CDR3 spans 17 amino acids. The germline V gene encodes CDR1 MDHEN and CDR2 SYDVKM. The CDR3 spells CASSFGEGLMRSTEAFF. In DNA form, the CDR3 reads TGTGCCAGCAGTTTCGGGGAAGGGCTAATGAGGAGCACTGAAGCTTTCTTT.

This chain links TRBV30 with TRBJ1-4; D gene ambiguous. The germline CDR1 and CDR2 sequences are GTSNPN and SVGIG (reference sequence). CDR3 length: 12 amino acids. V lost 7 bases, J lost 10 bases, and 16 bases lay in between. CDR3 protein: CAYEGSSGKLFF. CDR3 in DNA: TGTGCCTACGAGGGCTCCAGCGGAAAACTGTTTTTT.

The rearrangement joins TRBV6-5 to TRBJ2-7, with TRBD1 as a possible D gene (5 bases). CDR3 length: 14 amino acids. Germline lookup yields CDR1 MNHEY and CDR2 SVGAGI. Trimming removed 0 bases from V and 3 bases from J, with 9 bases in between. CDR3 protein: CASSYSIDSYEQYF. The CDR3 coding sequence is TGTGCCAGCAGTTACTCGATAGACAGCTACGAGCAGTACTTC.

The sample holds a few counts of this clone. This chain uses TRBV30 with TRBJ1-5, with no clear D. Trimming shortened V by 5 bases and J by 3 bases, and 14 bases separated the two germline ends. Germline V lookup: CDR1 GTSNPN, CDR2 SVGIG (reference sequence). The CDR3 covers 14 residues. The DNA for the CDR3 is TGTGCCTGGGGGAGGGTCGGGGACAATCAGCCCCAGCATTTT. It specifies CAWGRVGDNQPQHF.

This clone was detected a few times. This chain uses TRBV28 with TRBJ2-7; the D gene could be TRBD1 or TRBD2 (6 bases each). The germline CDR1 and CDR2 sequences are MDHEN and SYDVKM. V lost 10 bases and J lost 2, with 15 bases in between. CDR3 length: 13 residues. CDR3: CATRGLDPYEQYF. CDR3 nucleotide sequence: TGTGCCACCAGGGGACTGGACCCCTACGAGCAGTACTTC.

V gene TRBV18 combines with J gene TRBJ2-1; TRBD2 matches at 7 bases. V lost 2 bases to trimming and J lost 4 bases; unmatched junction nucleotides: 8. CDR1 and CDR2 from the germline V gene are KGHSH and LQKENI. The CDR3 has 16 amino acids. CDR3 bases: TGTGCCAGCTCACCATTTGGGGGAGCGGGGTACAATGAGCAGTTCTTC. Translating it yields CASSPFGGAGYNEQFF.

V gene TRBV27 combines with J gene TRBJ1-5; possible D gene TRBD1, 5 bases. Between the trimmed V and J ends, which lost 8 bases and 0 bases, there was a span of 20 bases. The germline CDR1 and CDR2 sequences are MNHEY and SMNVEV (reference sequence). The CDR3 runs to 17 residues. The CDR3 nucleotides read TGTGCCAGCCGGGGAGGGGCCGAGGGATATAGCAATCAGCCCCAGCATTTT. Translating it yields CASRGGAEGYSNQPQHF.

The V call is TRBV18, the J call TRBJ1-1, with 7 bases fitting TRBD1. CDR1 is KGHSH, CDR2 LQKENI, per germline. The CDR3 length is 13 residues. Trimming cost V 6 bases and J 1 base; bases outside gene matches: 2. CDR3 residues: CASSGQANTEAFF. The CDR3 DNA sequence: TGTGCCAGCTCTGGACAGGCGAACACTGAAGCTTTCTTT.

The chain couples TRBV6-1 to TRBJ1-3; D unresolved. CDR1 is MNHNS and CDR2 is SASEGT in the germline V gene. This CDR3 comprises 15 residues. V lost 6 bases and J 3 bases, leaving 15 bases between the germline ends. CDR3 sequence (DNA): TGTGCCAGCAGCCTCTGGTGGCTAGATGGAAACACCATATATTTT. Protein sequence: CASSLWWLDGNTIYF.

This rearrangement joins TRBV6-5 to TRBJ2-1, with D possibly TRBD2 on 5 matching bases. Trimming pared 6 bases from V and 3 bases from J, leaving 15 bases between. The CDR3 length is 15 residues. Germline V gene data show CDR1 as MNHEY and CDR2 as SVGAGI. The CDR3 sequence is CASRPYASSYNEQFF. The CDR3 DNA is TGTGCCAGCAGACCCTATGCTAGCAGCTACAATGAGCAGTTCTTC.

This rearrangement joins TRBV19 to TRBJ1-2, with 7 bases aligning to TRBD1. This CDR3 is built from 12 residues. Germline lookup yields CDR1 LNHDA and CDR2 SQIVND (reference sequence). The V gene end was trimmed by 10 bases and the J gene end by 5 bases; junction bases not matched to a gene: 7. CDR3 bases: TGTGCCACCCAGACAGGGATTTATGGCTACACCTTC. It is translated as CATQTGIYGYTF.

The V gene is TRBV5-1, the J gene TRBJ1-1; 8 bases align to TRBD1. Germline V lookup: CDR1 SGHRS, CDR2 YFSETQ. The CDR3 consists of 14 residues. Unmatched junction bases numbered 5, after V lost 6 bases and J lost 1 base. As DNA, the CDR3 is TGCGCCAGCAATCTACAGGGGGAGAACACTGAAGCTTTCTTT. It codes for CASNLQGENTEAFF.

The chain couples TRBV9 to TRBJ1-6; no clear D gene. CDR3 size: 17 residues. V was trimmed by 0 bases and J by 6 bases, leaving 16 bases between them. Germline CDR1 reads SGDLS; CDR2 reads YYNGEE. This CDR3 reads CASSVVMDYGLNSPLHF. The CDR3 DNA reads TGTGCCAGCAGCGTAGTAATGGACTACGGTCTTAATTCACCCCTCCACTTT.

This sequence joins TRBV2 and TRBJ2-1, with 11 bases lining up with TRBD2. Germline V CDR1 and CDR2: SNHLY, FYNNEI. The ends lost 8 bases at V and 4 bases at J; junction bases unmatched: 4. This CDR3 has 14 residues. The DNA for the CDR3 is TGTGCCAGCCACCTAGCGGGAGGATACAATGAGCAGTTCTTC. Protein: CASHLAGGYNEQFF.

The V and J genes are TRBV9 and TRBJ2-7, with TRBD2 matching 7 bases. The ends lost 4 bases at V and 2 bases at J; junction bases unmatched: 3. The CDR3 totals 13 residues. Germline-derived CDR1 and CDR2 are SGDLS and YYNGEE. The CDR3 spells CASSTGLTYEQYF. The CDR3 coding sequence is TGTGCCAGCAGCACGGGACTAACCTACGAGCAGTACTTC. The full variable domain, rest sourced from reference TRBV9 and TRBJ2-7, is DSGVTQTPKHLITATGQRVTLRCSPRSGDLSVYWYQQSLDQGLQFLIQYYNGEERAKGNILERFSAQQFPDLHSELNLSSLELGDSALYFCASSTGLTYEQYFGPGTRLTVT.

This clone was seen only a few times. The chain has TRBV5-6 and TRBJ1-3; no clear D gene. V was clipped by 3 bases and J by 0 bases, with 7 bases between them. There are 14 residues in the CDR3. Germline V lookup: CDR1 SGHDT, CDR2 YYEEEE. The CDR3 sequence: CASSSLYSGNTIYF. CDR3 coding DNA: TGTGCCAGCAGCTCCTTGTACTCTGGAAACACCATATATTTT.

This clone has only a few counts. The CDR3 protein is CASSQGFAYGYTF. DNA of the CDR3: TGTGCCAGCAGCCAGGGTTTTGCCTATGGCTACACCTTC. The rearrangement uses TRBV27 and TRBJ1-2; D is perhaps TRBD1 (5 bases). V shed 6 bases and J shed 4 bases, with 12 bases lying between them. Per germline, CDR1 MNHEY and CDR2 SMNVEV (reference sequence). There are 13 residues in the CDR3.

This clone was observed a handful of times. This CDR3 is CASSQGLAGGSYEQYF. The CDR3 DNA sequence: TGTGCCAGCAGCCAAGGGCTAGCGGGGGGGTCCTACGAGCAGTACTTC. The rearrangement joins TRBV4-2 to TRBJ2-7; 12 bases fit TRBD2. Trimming took 1 base from V and 1 from J; bases not matched to a gene: 2. The V gene's germline CDR1 is LGHNA and CDR2 YNFKEQ. CDR3 length: 16 amino acids.